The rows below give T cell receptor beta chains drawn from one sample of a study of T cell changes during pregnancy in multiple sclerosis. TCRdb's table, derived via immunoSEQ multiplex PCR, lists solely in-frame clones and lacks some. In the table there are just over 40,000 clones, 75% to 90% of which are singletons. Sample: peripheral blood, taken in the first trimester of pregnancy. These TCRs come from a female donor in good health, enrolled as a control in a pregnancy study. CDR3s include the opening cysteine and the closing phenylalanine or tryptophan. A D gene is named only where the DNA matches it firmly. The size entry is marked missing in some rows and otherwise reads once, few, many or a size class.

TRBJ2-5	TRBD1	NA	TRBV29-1	TGCAGCGTTGGGACAGGGCGCCAAGAGACCCAGTACTTC	CSVGTGRQETQYF
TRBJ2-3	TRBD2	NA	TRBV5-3	TGTGCCAGAAGTTGCCGGACTAGCGGGTGCACAGATACGCAGTATTTT	CARSCRTSGCTDTQYF
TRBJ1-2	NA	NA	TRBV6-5	TGTGCCAGCAGTCCCCGTCGGGGTACGGACTATGGCTACACCTTC	CASSPRRGTDYGYTF
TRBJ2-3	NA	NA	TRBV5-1	TGCGCCAGCAGCTTGGTTGGTAGCGGGACAGTATATACGCAGTATTTT	CASSLVGSGTVYTQYF
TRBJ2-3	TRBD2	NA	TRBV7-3	TGTGCCAGCAGCTGGGGACTAGCGGGAGTAGATACGCAGTATTTT	CASSWGLAGVDTQYF
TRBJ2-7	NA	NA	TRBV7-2	TGTGCCAGCAGCTTTTTCGACACCTACTCCTACGAGCAGTACTTC	CASSFFDTYSYEQYF
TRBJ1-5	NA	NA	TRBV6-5	TGTGCCAGCAGGCGGAATAGCAATCAGCCCCAGCATTTT	CASRRNSNQPQHF
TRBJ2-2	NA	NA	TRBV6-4	TGTGCCAGCAGTGAGAACCCGGACACCGGGGAGCTGTTTTTT	CASSENPDTGELFF
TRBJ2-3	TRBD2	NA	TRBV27	TGTGCCAGCAGTTTAACCCCTAGCGGGATAATCAATACGCAGTATTTT	CASSLTPSGIINTQYF
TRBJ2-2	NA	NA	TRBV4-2	TGTGCCAGCAGCCAAGATAGCCTCTCCACCGGGGAGCTGTTTTTT	CASSQDSLSTGELFF
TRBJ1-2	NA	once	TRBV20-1	TGCAGTGCGTACAGGGAAGGCTACACCTTC	CSAYREGYTF
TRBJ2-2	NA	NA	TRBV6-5	TGTGCCAGCAGTCCCCCAAAAGGGGTTACCGGGGAGCTGTTTTTT	CASSPPKGVTGELFF
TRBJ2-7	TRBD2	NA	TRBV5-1	TGCGCCAGCAGCCCTCGCGGGGGGGGCGCTCCCTCCTACGAGCAGTACTTC	CASSPRGGGAPSYEQYF
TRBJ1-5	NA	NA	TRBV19	TGTGCCAGTAGTATAGACCGATCGGGGTTCCAGCCCCAGCATTTT	CASSIDRSGFQPQHF
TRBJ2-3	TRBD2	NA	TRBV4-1	TGCGCCAGCAGCCAAGAACCGGGACTAGCGGGAGGGTCCACAGATACGCAGTATTTT	CASSQEPGLAGGSTDTQYF
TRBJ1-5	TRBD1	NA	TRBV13	TGTGCCAGCAGTTTACAGGGGGCTTGGCAGCCCCAGCATTTT	CASSLQGAWQPQHF
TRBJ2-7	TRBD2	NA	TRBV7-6	TGTGCCAGCAGCTTGGGATGGACTAGCGGGACCCACGAGCAGTACTTC	CASSLGWTSGTHEQYF
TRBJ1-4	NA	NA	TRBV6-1	TGTGCCAGCAGTGAGGACAGTAAAGAAAAACTGTTTTTT	CASSEDSKEKLFF
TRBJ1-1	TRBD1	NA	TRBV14	TGTGCCAGCAGCCGGGACAGTCAGATTGAAGCTTTCTTT	CASSRDSQIEAFF
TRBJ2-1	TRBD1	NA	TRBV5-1	TGCGCCAGCAGCTCCCAGACAGGGATCTACAATGAGCAGTTCTTC	CASSSQTGIYNEQFF
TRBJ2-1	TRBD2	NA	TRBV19	TGTGCCAGTAGTATAAAGCGGGACGTCACCAATGAGCAGTTCTTC	CASSIKRDVTNEQFF
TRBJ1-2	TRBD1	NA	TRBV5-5	TGTGCCAGCAGCCAAACCGGGACAGGAGGACCCTGGGGCTACACCTTC	CASSQTGTGGPWGYTF
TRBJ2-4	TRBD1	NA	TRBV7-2	TGTGCCAGCAGCTTAGGACAGGGAAGCATTCAGTACTTC	CASSLGQGSIQYF
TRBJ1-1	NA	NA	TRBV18	TGTGCCAGCTCACCACGGTCAGGGGATGTCACTGAAGCTTTCTTT	CASSPRSGDVTEAFF
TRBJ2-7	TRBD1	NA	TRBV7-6	TGTGCCAGCAGCTCCCGACTGCGAGGGGGCGACTCCTACGAGCAGTACTTC	CASSSRLRGGDSYEQYF
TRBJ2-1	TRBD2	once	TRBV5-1	TGCGCCAGCGCCGGGACTAGCGGACACAATGAGCAGTTCTTC	CASAGTSGHNEQFF
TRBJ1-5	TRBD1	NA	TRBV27	TGTGCCAGCCGGTCCGAGCGCCAAAAACAGGGGGTTTATCAGCCCCAGCATTTT	CASRSERQKQGVYQPQHF
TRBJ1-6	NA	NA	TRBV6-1	TGTGCCAGCAGTCAGGGGACTTCACCCCTCCACTTT	CASSQGTSPLHF
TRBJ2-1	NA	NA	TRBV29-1	TGCAGCGCCCCGAGCTACAATGAGCAGTTCTTC	CSAPSYNEQFF
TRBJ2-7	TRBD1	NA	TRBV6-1	TGTGCCAGCAGAACCTCCGGGACAGTTTACGAGCAGTACTTC	CASRTSGTVYEQYF
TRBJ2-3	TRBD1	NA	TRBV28	TGTGCCAGCAGTTTGGGGACAGGGAGCGGCACAGATACGCAGTATTTT	CASSLGTGSGTDTQYF
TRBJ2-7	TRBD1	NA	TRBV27	TGTGCCAGCAGTTTAGTCGGACAGGGTCCCTACGAGCAGTACTTC	CASSLVGQGPYEQYF
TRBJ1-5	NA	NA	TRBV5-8	TGTGCCAGCAGCTTGTTTTATAGCAATCAGCCCCAGCATTTT	CASSLFYSNQPQHF
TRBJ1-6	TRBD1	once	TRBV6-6	TGTGCCAGCGAGAAGACGGACAGGGTCGGGTCACCCCTCCACTTT	CASEKTDRVGSPLHF
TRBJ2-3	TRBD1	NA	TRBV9	TGTGCCAGCAGCGTAGAAGGGACAGGGGCGTTCACAGATACGCAGTATTTT	CASSVEGTGAFTDTQYF
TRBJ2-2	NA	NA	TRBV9	TGTGCCAGCAGCGTACTAGTGGCCGGGGAGCTGTTTTTT	CASSVLVAGELFF
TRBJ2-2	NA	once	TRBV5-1	TGCGCCAGCAGCTTTAGGCAGGGGACGAACACCGGGGAGCTGTTTTTT	CASSFRQGTNTGELFF
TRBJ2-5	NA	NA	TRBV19	TGTGCCAGTAGTCTCCAGGGATTCCAAGAGACCCAGTACTTC	CASSLQGFQETQYF
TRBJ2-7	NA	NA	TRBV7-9	TGTGCCAGCAGCTTTGGACAGTTCTACGAGCAGTACTTC	CASSFGQFYEQYF
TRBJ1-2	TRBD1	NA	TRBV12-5	TGTGCTAGTGGTAGGACAGGGGGCGGGGGCTACACCTTC	CASGRTGGGGYTF
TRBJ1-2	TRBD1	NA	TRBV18	TGTGCCAGCTCACCGGAACAGGGGCGAATGAACTATGGCTACACCTTC	CASSPEQGRMNYGYTF